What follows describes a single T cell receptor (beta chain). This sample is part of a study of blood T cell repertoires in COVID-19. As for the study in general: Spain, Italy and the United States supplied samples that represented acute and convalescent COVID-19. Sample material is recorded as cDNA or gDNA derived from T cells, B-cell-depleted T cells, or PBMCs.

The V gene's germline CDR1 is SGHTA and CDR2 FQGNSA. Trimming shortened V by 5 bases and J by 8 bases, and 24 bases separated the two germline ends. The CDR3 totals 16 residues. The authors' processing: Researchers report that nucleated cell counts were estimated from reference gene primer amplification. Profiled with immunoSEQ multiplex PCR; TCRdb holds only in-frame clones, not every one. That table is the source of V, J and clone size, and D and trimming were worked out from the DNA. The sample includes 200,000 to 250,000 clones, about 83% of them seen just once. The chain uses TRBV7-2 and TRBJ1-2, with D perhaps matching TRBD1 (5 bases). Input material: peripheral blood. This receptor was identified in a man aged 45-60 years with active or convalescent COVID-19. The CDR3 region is CASSPAGGGGRGGYTF. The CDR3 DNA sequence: TGTGCCAGCAGCCCCGCCGGTGGGGGAGGGAGAGGGGGCTACACCTTC.